This T cell receptor beta chain was documented in a study of blood T cell repertoires in COVID-19. On the study more broadly: Nucleic acid was either cDNA or gDNA, and it came from T cells, B-cell-depleted T cells, or PBMCs.

As handled by the study authors: Cell counts per sample came from amplifying reference gene primers. Produced via immunoSEQ multiplex PCR; TCRdb's table is partial and in-frame only. For V, J and clone size, that table is used; D and trimming come from the DNA. The table shows about 250,000 clones, with 85% to 90% occurring only once. V lost 5 bases and J 3 bases, leaving 13 bases between the germline ends. The germline V gene encodes CDR1 SGHTA and CDR2 FQGNSA. There are 14 residues in the CDR3. The source material was PBMCs or T cells enriched from blood (not recorded which). This sequence originates from a man between 18 and 35 years old who had recovered from COVID-19. The chain uses TRBV7-2 and TRBJ1-1; D gene unclear. The CDR3 region is CASSPRTLDTEAFF. The DNA for the CDR3 is TGTGCCAGCAGCCCACGAACTCTGGACACTGAAGCTTTCTTT.